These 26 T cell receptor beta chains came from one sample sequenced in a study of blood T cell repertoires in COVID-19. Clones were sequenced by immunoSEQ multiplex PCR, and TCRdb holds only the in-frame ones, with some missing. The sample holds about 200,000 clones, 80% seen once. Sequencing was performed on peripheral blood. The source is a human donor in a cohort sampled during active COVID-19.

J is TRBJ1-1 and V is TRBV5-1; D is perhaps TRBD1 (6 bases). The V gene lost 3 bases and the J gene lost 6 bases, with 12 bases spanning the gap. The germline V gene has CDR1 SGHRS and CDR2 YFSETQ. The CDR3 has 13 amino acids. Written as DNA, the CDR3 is TGCGCCAGCAGCTACAGGGACCCCTCTGAAGCTTTCTTT. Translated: CASSYRDPSEAFF. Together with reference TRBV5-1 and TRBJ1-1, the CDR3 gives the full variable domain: KAGVTQTPRYLIKTRGQQVTLSCSPISGHRSVSWYQQTPGQGLQFLFEYFSETQRNKGNFPGRFSGRQFSNSRSEMNVSTLELGDSALYLCASSYRDPSEAFFGQGTRLTVV.

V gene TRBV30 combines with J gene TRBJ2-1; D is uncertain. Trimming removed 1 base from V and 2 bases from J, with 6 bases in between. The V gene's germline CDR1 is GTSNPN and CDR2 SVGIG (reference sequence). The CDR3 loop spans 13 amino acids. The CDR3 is CAWSGQTYNEQFF. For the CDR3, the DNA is TGTGCCTGGAGTGGACAAACCTACAATGAGCAGTTCTTC.

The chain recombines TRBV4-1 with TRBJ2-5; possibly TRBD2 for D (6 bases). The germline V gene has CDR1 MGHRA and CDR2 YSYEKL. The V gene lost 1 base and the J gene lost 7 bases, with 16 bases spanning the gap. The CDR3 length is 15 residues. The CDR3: CASSQVGDLIGTQYF. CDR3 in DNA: TGCGCCAGCAGCCAAGTCGGGGACTTAATTGGGACCCAGTACTTC.

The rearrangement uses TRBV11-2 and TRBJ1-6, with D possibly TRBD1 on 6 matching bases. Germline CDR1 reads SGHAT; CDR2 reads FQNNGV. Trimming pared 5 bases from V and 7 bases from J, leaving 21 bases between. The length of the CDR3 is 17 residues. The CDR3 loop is CASSGNVGAGVNSPLHF. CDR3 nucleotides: TGTGCCAGCAGCGGCAACGTTGGGGCAGGGGTAAATTCACCCCTCCACTTT. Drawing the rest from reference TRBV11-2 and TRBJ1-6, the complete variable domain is EAGVAQSPRYKIIEKRQSVAFWCNPISGHATLYWYQQILGQGPKLLIQFQNNGVVDDSQLPKDRFSAERLKGVDSTLKIQPAKLEDSAVYLCASSGNVGAGVNSPLHFGNGTRLTVT.

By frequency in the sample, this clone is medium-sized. The CDR3 nucleotides are TGTGCCAGCAGTGAAAGGGGCGGAGCGAACACCGGGGAGCTGTTTTTT. Translated, it gives CASSERGGANTGELFF. The genes are TRBV6-1 and TRBJ2-2; a possible D gene is TRBD1 (5 bases). Trimming stripped 2 bases from V and 0 bases from J, with 10 bases between. Germline V gene data show CDR1 as MNHNS and CDR2 as SASEGT. This CDR3 is 16 amino acids long.

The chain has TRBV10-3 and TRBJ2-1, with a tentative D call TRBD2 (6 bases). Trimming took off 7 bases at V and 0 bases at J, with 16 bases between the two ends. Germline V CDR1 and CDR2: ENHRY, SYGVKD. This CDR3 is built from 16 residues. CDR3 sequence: CAITGGLPSSYNEQFF. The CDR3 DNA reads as TGTGCCATCACCGGGGGACTCCCGAGCTCCTACAATGAGCAGTTCTTC.

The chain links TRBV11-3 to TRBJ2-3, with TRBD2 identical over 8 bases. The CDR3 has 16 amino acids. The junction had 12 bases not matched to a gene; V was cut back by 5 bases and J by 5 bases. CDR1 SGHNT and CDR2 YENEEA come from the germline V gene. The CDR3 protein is CASSPPRLARKDTQYF. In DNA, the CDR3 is TGTGCCAGCAGCCCACCCCGACTAGCGCGTAAAGATACGCAGTATTTT.

Here the CDR3 DNA reads TGTGCCAGCAGCCCGCCGAGGGGAGGAGATTCACCCCTCCACTTT. Its protein product is CASSPPRGGDSPLHF. This chain connects TRBV7-9 to TRBJ1-6, with a tentative D call TRBD1 (5 bases). The CDR3 contains 15 residues. Germline V gene sequence: CDR1 SEHNR, CDR2 FQNEAQ (reference sequence). Trimming took 5 bases from V and 8 from J, leaving 16 bases between them.

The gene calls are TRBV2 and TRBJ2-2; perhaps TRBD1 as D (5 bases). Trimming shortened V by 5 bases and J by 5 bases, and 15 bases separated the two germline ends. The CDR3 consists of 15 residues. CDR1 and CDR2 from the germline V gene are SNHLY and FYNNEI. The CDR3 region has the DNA TGTGCCAGCAGTCTGGCAGGGTTCTCTACCGGGGAGCTGTTTTTT. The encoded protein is CASSLAGFSTGELFF.

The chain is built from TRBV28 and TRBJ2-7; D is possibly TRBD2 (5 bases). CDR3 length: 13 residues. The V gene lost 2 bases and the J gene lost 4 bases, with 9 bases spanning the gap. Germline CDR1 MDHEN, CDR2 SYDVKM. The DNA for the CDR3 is TGTGCCAGCAGTTTACTAGCTCGGTACGAGCAGTACTTC. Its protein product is CASSLLARYEQYF.

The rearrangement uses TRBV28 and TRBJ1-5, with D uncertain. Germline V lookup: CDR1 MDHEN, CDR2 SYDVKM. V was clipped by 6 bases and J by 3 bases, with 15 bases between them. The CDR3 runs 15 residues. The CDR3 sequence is CASRPSLHLNQPQHF. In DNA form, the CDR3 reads TGTGCCAGCAGACCCAGTTTGCATCTCAATCAGCCCCAGCATTTT. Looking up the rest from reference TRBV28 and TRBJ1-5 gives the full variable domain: DVKVTQSSRYLVKRTGEKVFLECVQDMDHENMFWYRQDPGLGLRLIYFSYDVKMKEKGDIPEGYSVSREKKERFSLILESASTNQTSMYLCASRPSLHLNQPQHFGDGTRLSIL.

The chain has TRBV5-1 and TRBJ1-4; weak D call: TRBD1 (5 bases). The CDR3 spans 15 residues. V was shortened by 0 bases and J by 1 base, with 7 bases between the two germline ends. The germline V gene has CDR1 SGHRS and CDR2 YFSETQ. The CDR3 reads CASSLDRGTNEKLFF. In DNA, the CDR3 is TGCGCCAGCAGCTTGGATAGGGGAACTAATGAAAAACTGTTTTTT.

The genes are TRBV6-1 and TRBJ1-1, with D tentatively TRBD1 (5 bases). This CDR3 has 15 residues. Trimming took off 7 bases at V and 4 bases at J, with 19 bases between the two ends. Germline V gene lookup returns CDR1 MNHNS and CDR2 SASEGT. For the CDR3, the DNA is TGTGCCAGCACAAAAGGGGAGGGGTCGGGCACTGAAGCTTTCTTT. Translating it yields CASTKGEGSGTEAFF.

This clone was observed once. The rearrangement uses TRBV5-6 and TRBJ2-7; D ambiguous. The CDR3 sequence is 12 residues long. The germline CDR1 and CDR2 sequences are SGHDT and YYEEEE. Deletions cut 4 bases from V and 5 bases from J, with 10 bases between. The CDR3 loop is CASSIRRDEQYF. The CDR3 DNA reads TGTGCCAGCAGCATCCGACGGGACGAGCAGTACTTC.

CDR3 coding DNA: TGTGCCAGCAGCAGACCACCTCAGGGAGCTTTCTTT. Amino acids: CASSRPPQGAFF. The chain couples TRBV7-9 to TRBJ1-1, with D perhaps TRBD1 (5 bases). Trimming shortened V by 5 bases and J by 10 bases, and 14 bases separated the two germline ends. The length of the CDR3 is 12 residues. Germline V gene sequence: CDR1 SEHNR, CDR2 FQNEAQ (reference sequence).

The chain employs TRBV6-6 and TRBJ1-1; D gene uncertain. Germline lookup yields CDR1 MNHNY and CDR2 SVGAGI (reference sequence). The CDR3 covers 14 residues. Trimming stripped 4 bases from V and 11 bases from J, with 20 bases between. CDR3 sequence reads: CASSSLTSSLGAFF. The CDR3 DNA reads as TGTGCCAGCAGTTCCCTGACGAGTTCACTAGGCGCTTTCTTT.

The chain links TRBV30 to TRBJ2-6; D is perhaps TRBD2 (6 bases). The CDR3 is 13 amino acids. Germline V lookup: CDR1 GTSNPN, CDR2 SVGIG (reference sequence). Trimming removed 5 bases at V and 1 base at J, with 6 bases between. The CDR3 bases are TGTGCCTGGGGGACTTCTGGGGCCAACGTCCTGACTTTC. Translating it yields CAWGTSGANVLTF.

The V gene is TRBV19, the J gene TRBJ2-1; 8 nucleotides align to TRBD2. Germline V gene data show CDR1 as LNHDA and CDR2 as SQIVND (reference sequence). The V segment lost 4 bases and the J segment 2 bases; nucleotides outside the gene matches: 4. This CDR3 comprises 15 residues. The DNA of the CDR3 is TGTGCCAGTAGTACTATAGCGGGGACCTACAATGAGCAGTTCTTC. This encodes CASSTIAGTYNEQFF. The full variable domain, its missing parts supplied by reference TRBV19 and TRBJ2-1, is DGGITQSPKYLFRKEGQNVTLSCEQNLNHDAMYWYRQDPGQGLRLIYYSQIVNDFQKGDIAEGYSVSREKKESFPLTVTSAQKNPTAFYLCASSTIAGTYNEQFFGPGTRLTVL.

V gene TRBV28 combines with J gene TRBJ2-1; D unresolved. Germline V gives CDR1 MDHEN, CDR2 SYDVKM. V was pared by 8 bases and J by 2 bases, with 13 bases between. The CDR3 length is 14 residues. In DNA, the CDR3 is TGTGCCAGCGCAAGCGTTCTCACCTACAATGAGCAGTTCTTC. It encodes CASASVLTYNEQFF.

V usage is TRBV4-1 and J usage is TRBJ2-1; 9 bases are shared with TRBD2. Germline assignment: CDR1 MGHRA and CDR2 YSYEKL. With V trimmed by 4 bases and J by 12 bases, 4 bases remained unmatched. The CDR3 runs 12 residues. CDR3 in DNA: TGCGCCAGCAGCCCCCGTAGCGGGAGGCAGTTCTTC. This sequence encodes CASSPRSGRQFF.

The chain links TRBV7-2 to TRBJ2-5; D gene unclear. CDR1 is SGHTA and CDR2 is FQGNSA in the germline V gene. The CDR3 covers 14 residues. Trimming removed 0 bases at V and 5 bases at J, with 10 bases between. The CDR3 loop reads CASSLATSEETQYF. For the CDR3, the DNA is TGTGCCAGCAGCTTAGCAACGAGTGAGGAGACCCAGTACTTC.

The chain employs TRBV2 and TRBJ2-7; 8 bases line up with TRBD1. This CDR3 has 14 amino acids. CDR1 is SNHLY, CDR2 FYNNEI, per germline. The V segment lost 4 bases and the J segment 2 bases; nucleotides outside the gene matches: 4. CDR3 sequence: CASSVQGVPYEQYF. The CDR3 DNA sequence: TGTGCCAGCAGTGTACAGGGGGTCCCCTACGAGCAGTACTTC.

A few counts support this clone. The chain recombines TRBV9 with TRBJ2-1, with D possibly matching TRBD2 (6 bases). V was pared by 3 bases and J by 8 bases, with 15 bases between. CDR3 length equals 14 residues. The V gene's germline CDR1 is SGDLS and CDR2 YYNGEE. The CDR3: CASSGGEVSHEQFF. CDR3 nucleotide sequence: TGTGCCAGCAGCGGGGGGGAGGTTTCCCATGAGCAGTTCTTC.

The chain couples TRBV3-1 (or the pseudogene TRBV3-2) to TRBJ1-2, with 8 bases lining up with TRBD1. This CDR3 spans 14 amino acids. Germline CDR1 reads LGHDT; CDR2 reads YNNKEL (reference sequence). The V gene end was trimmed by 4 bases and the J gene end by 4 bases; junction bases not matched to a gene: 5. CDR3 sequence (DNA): TGTGCCAGCAGCCCGGGACAGGCTAGCTATGGCTACACCTTC. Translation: CASSPGQASYGYTF.

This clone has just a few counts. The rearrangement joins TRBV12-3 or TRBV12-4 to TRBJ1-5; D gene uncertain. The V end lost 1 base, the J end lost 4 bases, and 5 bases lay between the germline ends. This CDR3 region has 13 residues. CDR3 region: CASSLEQNQPQHF. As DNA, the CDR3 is TGTGCCAGCAGTTTAGAACAGAATCAGCCCCAGCATTTT.

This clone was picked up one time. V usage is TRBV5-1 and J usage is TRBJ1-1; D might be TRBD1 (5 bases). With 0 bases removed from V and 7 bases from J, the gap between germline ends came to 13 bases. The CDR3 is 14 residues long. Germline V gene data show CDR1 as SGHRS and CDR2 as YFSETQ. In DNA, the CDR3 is TGCGCCAGCAGCTTGGCGGGGGAGACGGGTGAAGCTTTCTTT. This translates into CASSLAGETGEAFF.